This T cell receptor (beta chain) is drawn from a study of tissue T cells after allogeneic stem cell transplantation. General study points: Within patients, tissue anatomy strongly shaped TCR repertoire composition.

This clone has a handful of counts. Its antigen remains unidentified. The listed genes are named as in mouse. The CDR3 extends 1 residue past the end of the read, so its final part is completed from the germline J gene. Measured with immunoSEQ multiplex PCR; TCRdb has only the in-frame clones, and not every one. The sample lists approximately 17,000 clones; roughly three quarters were seen once. V lost 6 bases and J lost 0, with 9 bases in between. The CDR3 contains 13 residues. Germline V CDR1 and CDR2: GFQATS, STVNSAI. The TCR was taken from a female BALB/c mouse in good health. This strain's MHC haplotype is H2-d. Sequencing was performed on spleen. The chain joins TRBV20 to TRBJ1-3; D is uncertain. This CDR3 reads CGARQISGNTLYF. CDR3 DNA, as far as it was read: TGTGGTGCCAGACAAATTTCTGGAAATACGCTCTAT.